The clone carrying this T cell receptor (beta chain) was recorded once. One junction end disagrees with the germline gene, perhaps due to a read error. This CDR3 region has 16 residues. CDR1 and CDR2 (germline): WNHNN, SYGVQD (reference sequence). TCRdb re-analysed the PCR reads in MiXCR, keeping a single row per CDR3 protein. The repertoire holds about 12,000 distinct CDR3 sequences, with 56% as singletons. The record originates from a study of CD4 and CD8 cells across lung adenocarcinoma regions. The sample was CD8+ T cells from the margin of a lung tumor. The clonotype comes from a female donor with lung adenocarcinoma. The CD4 and CD8 labels of this study may be unreliable. The chain couples TRBV10-1 to TRBJ2-4, with 8 bases aligning to TRBD2. This CDR3 is CASSDTGRGATNMQYF. CDR3 nucleotides: TGCGCCAGCAGTGATACGGGGCGGGGGGCCACAAACATGCAGTACTTC.